Listed below are T cell receptor beta chains from one sample, sequenced in a study of blood T cell repertoires in COVID-19. Assay: immunoSEQ multiplex PCR; the TCRdb copy retains only in-frame clones and omits some. The data show just under 100,000 clones, with around 83% seen just once and 13% held by the top ten. Source material: peripheral blood. The receptors were gathered from a woman in her fifties or sixties in a cohort sampled during active or convalescent COVID-19. The CDR3 runs from the conserved cysteine through the conserved F or W. The D gene is left open where the match is weak. The size field is filled for only some rows; it gives once, few, many or a size class.

V	D	J	size	CDR3	DNA
TRBV11-2	NA	TRBJ2-7	NA	CASSLGSFSGSEQYF	TGTGCCAGCAGCTTAGGGTCATTTTCGGGGAGCGAGCAGTACTTC
TRBV19	TRBD1	TRBJ1-4	NA	CASSYRTGLTTNEKLFF	TGTGCCAGTAGTTACCGGACAGGATTAACCACTAATGAAAAACTGTTTTTT
TRBV5-1	NA	TRBJ1-6	NA	CASSVPQGNNSPLHF	TGCGCCAGCAGCGTCCCACAGGGTAATAATTCACCCCTCCACTTT
TRBV7-9	TRBD1	TRBJ1-4	NA	CASSILRGSEKLFF	TGTGCCAGCAGCATCCTCAGGGGGAGTGAAAAACTGTTTTTT
TRBV19	TRBD1	TRBJ1-5	NA	CASSMRDSPSKSNQPQHF	TGTGCCAGTAGTATGCGGGACAGCCCTTCAAAAAGCAATCAGCCCCAGCATTTT
TRBV24-1	NA	TRBJ1-5	NA	CATIEGGAGGQPQHF	TGTGCCACCATCGAGGGGGGCGCGGGGGGTCAGCCCCAGCATTTT
TRBV19	NA	TRBJ1-2	NA	CASTLKSPHGYTF	TGTGCCAGTACCTTAAAGAGTCCCCATGGCTACACCTTC
TRBV7-8	TRBD1	TRBJ1-6	NA	CASSLGVQGSSYNSPLHF	TGTGCCAGCAGCTTAGGGGTACAGGGGAGCTCCTATAATTCACCCCTCCACTTT
TRBV6-6	TRBD2	TRBJ2-1	NA	CASSDTTGLAGDEQFF	TGTGCCAGCAGCGATACGACGGGACTAGCGGGAGACGAGCAGTTCTTC
TRBV7-2	NA	TRBJ1-4	NA	CASSNQPGTLQEKLFF	TGTGCCAGCAGTAACCAACCCGGGACATTACAGGAAAAACTGTTTTTT
TRBV19	NA	TRBJ2-3	NA	CASSMWTTSTDTQYF	TGTGCCAGTAGTATGTGGACTACTAGCACAGATACGCAGTATTTT
TRBV28	NA	TRBJ1-2	NA	CASSFSGYGYTF	TGTGCCAGCAGTTTCTCAGGGTATGGCTACACCTTC
TRBV9	NA	TRBJ1-1	NA	CASSVDRATEAFF	TGTGCCAGCAGCGTAGACAGGGCCACTGAAGCTTTCTTT
TRBV19	NA	TRBJ2-5	NA	CASSMGGRTGTQYF	TGTGCCAGTAGTATGGGGGGACGTACGGGGACCCAGTACTTC
TRBV19	NA	TRBJ2-1	NA	CASSTGIVGEQFF	TGTGCCAGTAGTACCGGGATCGTCGGTGAGCAGTTCTTC
TRBV6-6	NA	TRBJ2-7	NA	CASSSVLPYEQYF	TGTGCCAGCAGTTCGGTCCTCCCCTACGAGCAGTACTTC
TRBV19	NA	TRBJ1-1	NA	CASGTLTGGAEAFF	TGTGCCAGTGGAACCCTGACAGGCGGCGCTGAAGCTTTCTTT
TRBV28	NA	TRBJ2-2	NA	CASSFEGVDTGELFF	TGTGCCAGCAGTTTTGAAGGGGTGGACACCGGGGAGCTGTTTTTT
TRBV7-9	NA	TRBJ2-1	NA	CASSLQGSYNEQFF	TGTGCCAGCAGCTTACAGGGATCCTACAATGAGCAGTTCTTC
TRBV7-8	NA	TRBJ1-1	once	CASSSQGGATEAFF	TGTGCCAGCAGCAGTCAGGGAGGGGCCACTGAAGCTTTCTTT
TRBV7-7	NA	TRBJ1-5	few	CASSENSNQPQHF	TGTGCTAGCTCGGAGAATAGCAATCAGCCCCAGCATTTT
TRBV30	NA	TRBJ2-5	NA	CAWSFGETQYF	TGTGCCTGGAGTTTCGGGGAGACCCAGTACTTC
TRBV9	NA	TRBJ1-5	NA	CASSVGQGPQPQHF	TGTGCCAGCAGCGTTGGGCAGGGGCCTCAGCCCCAGCATTTT
TRBV5-1	NA	TRBJ2-1	once	CASSLGAETIYNEQFF	TGCGCCAGCAGCTTGGGGGCGGAGACTATCTACAATGAGCAGTTCTTC
TRBV5-1	TRBD2	TRBJ2-5	NA	CASSLVAGGNQETQYF	TGCGCCAGCAGCTTGGTAGCGGGAGGGAACCAAGAGACCCAGTACTTC
TRBV5-3	NA	TRBJ1-5	NA	CARSLIGGIGNQPQHF	TGTGCCAGAAGCCTAATAGGGGGAATTGGCAATCAGCCCCAGCATTTT
TRBV6-2/TRBV6-3	NA	TRBJ2-3	NA	CASSYSSGNPDTQYF	TGTGCCAGCAGTTACTCGTCAGGGAATCCAGATACGCAGTATTTT
TRBV12-3/TRBV12-4	NA	TRBJ2-7	once	CASSFREVGEQYF	TGTGCCAGCAGTTTTAGGGAGGTTGGCGAGCAGTACTTC
TRBV2	NA	TRBJ2-1	NA	CASSPLANEQFF	TGTGCCAGCAGCCCCTTAGCCAATGAGCAGTTCTTC
TRBV21-1	NA	TRBJ1-2	NA	CASSHDRGRRYGYTF	TGTGCCAGCAGCCACGACAGGGGGCGCCGCTATGGCTACACCTTC
TRBV27	TRBD1	TRBJ2-7	once	CASSRDRTGEQYF	TGTGCCAGCAGTCGCGACAGGACAGGGGAGCAGTACTTC
TRBV7-9	TRBD1	TRBJ1-5	few	CASSYGDRGHQPQHF	TGTGCCAGCAGCTACGGGGACAGGGGGCATCAGCCCCAGCATTTT
TRBV5-1	TRBD1	TRBJ1-4	NA	CASSLWTGANEKLFF	TGCGCCAGCAGCCTTTGGACAGGAGCTAATGAAAAACTGTTTTTT
TRBV3-1/TRBV3-2	TRBD1	TRBJ1-6	NA	CASSQRGQGARSPLHF	TGTGCCAGCAGCCAAAGGGGACAGGGGGCTAGGTCACCCCTCCACTTT
TRBV30	NA	TRBJ2-4	NA	CAWKQGNIQYF	TGTGCCTGGAAGCAGGGAAACATTCAGTACTTC
TRBV27	TRBD1	TRBJ1-5	NA	CASSVRDSQPQHF	TGTGCCAGCAGTGTACGGGACAGTCAGCCCCAGCATTTT
TRBV3-1/TRBV3-2	NA	TRBJ1-6	NA	CASSLRGARNSPLHF	TGTGCCAGCAGCCTACGGGGGGCGCGAAATTCACCCCTCCACTTT
TRBV27	TRBD1	TRBJ2-3	NA	CASSLNNRGLGVDTQYF	TGTGCCAGCAGTTTAAACAACAGGGGGTTGGGAGTAGATACGCAGTATTTT
TRBV19	TRBD1	TRBJ2-5	once	CASSIGGGTGSETQYF	TGTGCCAGTAGTATTGGTGGCGGGACAGGGAGCGAGACCCAGTACTTC
TRBV5-1	NA	TRBJ2-2	NA	CASSLAGQGGTSGELFF	TGCGCCAGCAGCTTGGCCGGGCAGGGGGGTACTTCCGGGGAGCTGTTTTTT
TRBV6-5	TRBD1	TRBJ1-2	NA	CASSYRPTGDYGYTF	TGTGCCAGCAGTTACCGACCGACAGGGGACTATGGCTACACCTTC
TRBV7-9	NA	TRBJ1-2	NA	CASSLNYYGYTF	TGTGCCAGCAGCTTAAACTACTATGGCTACACCTTC
TRBV19	TRBD1	TRBJ1-2	NA	CASRDYRGARGYTF	TGTGCCAGTAGAGATTACAGGGGGGCTAGAGGCTACACCTTC
TRBV6-5	NA	TRBJ1-1	NA	CASSTSTKEREAFF	TGTGCCAGCAGCACCTCCACAAAGGAGCGCGAAGCTTTCTTT
TRBV5-1	TRBD2	TRBJ2-3	NA	CASSLGASGSPTGGTDTQYF	TGCGCCAGCAGCTTGGGGGCTAGCGGGAGTCCGACAGGAGGCACAGATACGCAGTATTTT
TRBV6-6	TRBD2	TRBJ2-2	once	CASRVAGLNTGELFF	TGTGCCAGCAGGGTAGCGGGGTTGAACACCGGGGAGCTGTTTTTT
TRBV6-5	TRBD2	TRBJ2-3	NA	CASSGRRDYTDTQYF	TGTGCCAGCAGCGGGAGGCGGGATTACACAGATACGCAGTATTTT
TRBV19	NA	TRBJ1-2	NA	CASQQQGQRGYTF	TGTGCCAGCCAGCAACAGGGTCAAAGGGGCTACACCTTC
TRBV25-1	TRBD1	TRBJ1-5	NA	CASSRTGERQPQHF	TGTGCCAGCTCGAGGACAGGGGAAAGGCAGCCCCAGCATTTT
TRBV11-3	NA	TRBJ2-7	once	CASSPQGGEQYF	TGTGCCAGCAGCCCGCAGGGGGGCGAGCAGTACTTC
TRBV11-3	NA	TRBJ2-1	once	CASSLDLGGSEQFF	TGTGCCAGCAGCTTAGATCTAGGGGGAAGTGAGCAGTTCTTC
TRBV14	NA	TRBJ2-7	NA	CASSQAQSFREQYF	TGTGCCAGCAGCCAGGCTCAATCCTTTCGCGAGCAGTACTTC
TRBV7-9	TRBD1	TRBJ2-1	NA	CASGDPGTGNEQFF	TGTGCCAGCGGAGATCCCGGGACAGGGAATGAGCAGTTCTTC
TRBV7-9	TRBD2	TRBJ2-2	NA	CASSFWASGRSRELFF	TGTGCCAGCAGCTTTTGGGCTAGCGGGAGATCACGGGAGCTGTTTTTT
TRBV20-1	NA	TRBJ1-5	NA	CSASGGPNQPQHF	TGCAGTGCTAGTGGGGGGCCAAATCAGCCCCAGCATTTT
TRBV6-6	TRBD1	TRBJ1-4	NA	CASSRGQGRPTTNEKLFF	TGTGCCAGCAGTCGCGGACAGGGAAGGCCGACAACTAATGAAAAACTGTTTTTT
TRBV5-4	NA	TRBJ2-5	NA	CASSLGGAGIQETQYF	TGTGCCAGCAGCCTCGGCGGGGCTGGGATACAAGAGACCCAGTACTTC